This TCR beta chain derives from a study of blood T cell repertoires in COVID-19. Unmatched junction bases numbered 7, after V lost 3 bases and J lost 6 bases. CDR1 and CDR2 (germline): WNHNN, SYGVQD (reference sequence). The CDR3 is 16 amino acids. The repertoire was sequenced with immunoSEQ multiplex PCR; TCRdb's copy has only in-frame clones and lacks some. The sample gives about 200,000 clones, roughly four fifths of which show up once; around 8% is in the top ten. V usage is TRBV10-1 and J usage is TRBJ2-3, with 12 bases identical to TRBD2. The clonotype was recovered from a woman over 75 with COVID-19, enrolled during active disease. The sequenced sample consisted of peripheral blood. The CDR3 protein is CASSEVLAGGKDTQYF. The CDR3 DNA sequence: TGCGCCAGCAGTGAAGTACTAGCGGGGGGCAAGGATACGCAGTATTTT.